The entry that follows covers one TCR beta chain sequence. The antigen it binds to is not known. No base-level quality is on record; no much larger clone is a single base apart. This sample is part of a study of a mutant IDH1 vaccine in newly diagnosed glioma (dated by TCRdb to the early 2020s). Notes on the research overall: Across visits V03 through V10, patients got a total of eight vaccinations, given in weeks 1, 3, 5, 7, 11, 15, 19 and 23. Vaccination was initiated 4-6 weeks after radiotherapy alone, or concurrently with temozolomide cycles in the chemotherapy-containing groups. The roughly 33 treated patients were roughly 62% male and about 38% female, with a mean age of approximately 38 years. Before enrollment, most patients had been given radiochemotherapy with temozolomide as standard therapy, while the rest had received either radiotherapy alone or temozolomide alone. Peripheral blood was drawn at six visits: V03 (baseline), V05, V07, V10, V12 and V13. For exploratory analyses, longitudinal TCRB deep sequencing was carried out in about 25 treated patients wherever samples were available.

This specimen's time point label, per the study, means: week 11, during vaccination. A 20-mer mutant IDH1 peptide at 300 micrograms in Montanide made up each vaccine dose, which was injected subcutaneously together with topical imiquimod. All donors had newly diagnosed IDH1-mutant astrocytomas of WHO grade 3 or 4 that showed loss of nuclear ATRX. The samples were drawn from NOA16, a multicentre, single-arm, open-label phase I trial in Germany that tested a mutant IDH1 peptide vaccine in humans for the first time. Genomic DNA for TCRB sequencing was isolated from EDTA blood with the DNeasy Blood and Tissue Kit. Broad study findings and their caveats: It was noted by the authors that analyses of patient blood samples could not be reproduced owing to sample limitations. Pseudoprogression appeared unrelated to alterations in the top peripheral T cell clonotypes detected by TCRB sequencing. Availability determined which PBMC samples were chosen for TCRB deep sequencing. Immune responses induced by the vaccine were seen in roughly 95% of patients across multiple MHC alleles.

The library was obtained by the immunoSEQ multiplex PCR assay. Rearranged TCR beta chain sequences were amplified using the hsTCRB Kit according to the manufacturer's protocol. An Illumina MiSeq was used to sequence the TCRB libraries. As for the authors' bioinformatics: Demultiplexing, trimming and gene mapping were performed with the kit vendor's proprietary platform. In TCRdb, the immuneACCESS table is reduced to in-frame sequences with V and J assigned. These tables do not hold every clone; where another copy was compared, an unresolved V gene accounts for under half, and the others remain unexplained. The DNA was the basis for D and trimming; V, J and clone size are from that table. The sample table shows some 120,000 clones, and around 77% are seen once. Around 5.5% of the sample goes to the ten largest clones. The source material was PBMCs, sampled from a glioma patient whose treatment included an IDH1 peptide vaccine. The sequence derives from a man in his forties or fifties with glioma.

CDR3 reads: CASSYRGSDNEQFF. Read as DNA, the sequence is TGTGCCAGCAGTTACAGGGGATCCGACAATGAGCAGTTCTTC. The chain employs TRBV6-6 and TRBJ2-1; the D gene is perhaps TRBD1, on 5 matching bases. Via the germline V gene (reference sequence), CDR1 is MNHNY and CDR2 SVGAGI. V is pared back by 2 bases and J by 5 bases, with 10 bases lying between the germline termini. From its cysteine to its phenylalanine, the CDR3 spans 14 amino acids. Left in the record is the CDR3 DNA by itself, 42 bases read in frame from the first base.